Below are 30 T cell receptor beta chains sequenced from a single sample in a study of T cells in women clearing cervical HPV infection. The table came from immunoSEQ multiplex PCR; TCRdb's copy has only in-frame clones and leaves some out. This table lists about 37,000 clones. Source material: blood buffy coat. The receptors here all came from a woman aged 18-70 years with a cervical HPV16 infection that either progressed to CIN3+ or cleared (not recorded which).

Details on this clone: Coverage ceases 3 residues before the CDR3 finishes, and the germline J gene fills in the end. V and J are TRBV5-1 and TRBJ2-7, with 11 nucleotides matching TRBD2. Per the germline V gene, CDR1 is SGHRS and CDR2 is YFSETQ. The CDR3 extends over 16 amino acids. J was trimmed by 3 bases and V by 4 bases; bases with no gene match: 9. The part of the CDR3 DNA that was read is TGCGCCAGCAGCCCCACCGGGACTAGCGGAGTCTACGAG. Protein product: CASSPTGTSGVYE. The entire CDR3 reads CASSPTGTSGVYEQYF.

With respect to this clone: The CDR3 goes on 3 residues after the read ends, and that part is filled in from the germline J gene. This chain joins TRBV20-1 and TRBJ2-7; a weak D match, TRBD2 (5 bases). This CDR3 comprises 14 residues. The germline V gene has CDR1 DFQATT and CDR2 SNEGSKA (reference sequence). With 0 bases removed from V and 0 bases from J, the gap between germline ends came to 9 bases. CDR3 region: CSARDSASSYEQYF. The covered CDR3 bases are TGCAGTGCTAGAGATAGCGCGAGCTCCTACGAG.

As regards this clone: The read falls 3 residues short of the CDR3 end, and the missing part is taken from the germline J gene. The chain carries TRBV5-1 and TRBJ1-6; no firm D call. This CDR3 is 13 amino acids long. The V gene's germline CDR1 is SGHRS and CDR2 YFSETQ. Trimming removed 6 bases from V and 8 bases from J, with 12 bases in between. The CDR3 here is CASNLEGHSPLHF. The sequenced CDR3 bases are TGCGCCAGCAACCTGGAGGGTCATTCACCC.

This clone shows up as medium-sized by frequency. The sequence runs out 3 residues before the end of the CDR3; the remainder is reconstructed from the germline J gene. This chain connects TRBV6-1 to TRBJ1-5; 7 bases agree with TRBD1. The CDR3 is 16 residues long. Trimming at V came to 3 bases and at J to 6 bases, leaving 11 bases not matched to a gene. In germline, CDR1 is MNHNS, CDR2 SASEGT. CDR3 DNA, as far as it was read: TGTGCCAGCAGTGATCAGTCACAGGGGTGGGGTCAGCCC. Translation: CASSDQSQGWGQP. Given in full, the CDR3 is CASSDQSQGWGQPQHF.

Concerning this clone itself: The read gets to within 3 residues of the CDR3 end, and the germline J gene fills in the rest. V usage is TRBV20-1 and J usage is TRBJ2-4; 8 bases fit TRBD1. Trimming at V came to 6 bases and at J to 4 bases, leaving 5 bases not matched to a gene. Per the germline V gene, CDR1 is DFQATT and CDR2 is SNEGSKA (reference sequence). The CDR3 contains 13 residues. CDR3 DNA (partial): TGCAGTGCCACCGACAGGGGTAAAAACATT. Residues: CSATDRGKNI. The full CDR3 protein is CSATDRGKNIQYF.

On this clone: The read ends 3 residues early relative to the CDR3; the germline J gene fills the gap. The V and J genes are TRBV14 and TRBJ1-4; TRBD1 matches 10 bases. V lost 4 bases to trimming and J lost 6 bases; unmatched junction nucleotides: 2. CDR3 length equals 14 residues. In germline, CDR1 is SGHDN, CDR2 FVKESK. The part of the CDR3 DNA that was read is TGTGCCAGCAGCCCCGGGACAGGGGATGAAAAA. This sequence encodes CASSPGTGDEK. The entire CDR3 reads CASSPGTGDEKLFF.

With respect to this clone: The read gets to within 3 residues of the CDR3 end, and the germline J gene fills in the rest. The rearrangement links TRBV27 to TRBJ2-1; maybe TRBD1 (5 bases). Trimming removed 5 bases at V and 1 base at J, with 12 bases between. The CDR3 contains 15 residues. Germline lookup yields CDR1 MNHEY and CDR2 SMNVEV (reference sequence). The CDR3 bases that were read are TGTGCCAGCAGTGGGGAAGGGGTTTCCTACAATGAG. It yields the protein CASSGEGVSYNE. The CDR3 reads in full as CASSGEGVSYNEQFF.

About this clone: The read stops 3 residues short of the end of the CDR3; the missing end is completed from the germline J gene. The rearrangement links TRBV10-2 to TRBJ2-1, with TRBD2 matching over 7 bases. This CDR3 region has 17 residues. The J segment lost 8 bases and the V segment lost 3 bases, leaving 16 bases of the junction unmatched. CDR1 is WSHSY and CDR2 is SAAADI in the germline V gene. The part of the CDR3 DNA that was read is TGCGCCAGCAGTGACTTCGAAGGGTACCGGGGGAGGGATGAG. The encoded protein is CASSDFEGYRGRDE. The entire CDR3 sequence reads CASSDFEGYRGRDEQFF.

For this clone: The read falls 3 residues short of the CDR3 end, and the missing part is taken from the germline J gene. The chain has TRBV19 and TRBJ1-2; 7 bases align to TRBD1. Germline CDR1 is LNHDA and CDR2 is SQIVND (reference sequence). The CDR3 runs 13 residues. The V segment lost 7 bases and the J segment 4 bases; nucleotides outside the gene matches: 6. CDR3 DNA (partial): TGTGCCAGTACTCAGACAGGGAGCTATGGC. This translates into CASTQTGSYG. The entire CDR3 reads CASTQTGSYGYTF.

To note about this clone: The read halts 3 residues ahead of the CDR3 end, with the missing end drawn from the germline J gene. This chain uses TRBV2 with TRBJ1-2, with D unclear. The germline V gene encodes CDR1 SNHLY and CDR2 FYNNEI. With 6 bases removed from V and 7 bases from J, the gap between germline ends came to 9 bases. The CDR3 consists of 11 residues. The CDR3 region is CASRGLSGYTF. The CDR3 bases that were read are TGTGCCAGCAGAGGTCTCTCTGGC.

Worth noting for this clone: The read ends 3 residues before the CDR3 terminus; that terminus is restored from the germline J gene. The chain combines TRBV7-6 with TRBJ1-5; 10 positions agree with TRBD1. The CDR3 totals 14 residues. Germline values: CDR1 SGHVS, CDR2 FNYEAQ. Trimming cost V 5 bases and J 4 bases; bases outside gene matches: 2. CDR3 region: CASSPGQGNQPQHF. The part of the CDR3 DNA that was read is TGTGCCAGCAGCCCGGGACAGGGGAATCAGCCC.

The sequenced CDR3 bases are TGTGCCAGCAGTTCCTTGGGGGGAGGGGTCTACGAG. It encodes CASSSLGGGVYE. The whole CDR3 sequence is CASSSLGGGVYEQYF. The chain joins TRBV28 to TRBJ2-7; TRBD2 matches 7 bases. The read halts 3 residues ahead of the CDR3 end, with the missing end drawn from the germline J gene. Trimming removed 4 bases from V and 3 bases from J; junction bases left unmatched: 9. The CDR3 totals 15 residues. Germline lookup yields CDR1 MDHEN and CDR2 SYDVKM.

Details on this clone: The CDR3 end lies 3 residues beyond the end of the read and is filled in from the germline J gene. The chain joins TRBV5-1 to TRBJ2-5, with a possible D match to TRBD1 (6 bases). V was cut by 4 bases and J by 1 base, with 11 bases left in between. CDR3 length: 14 residues. Germline V gene sequence: CDR1 SGHRS, CDR2 YFSETQ. The CDR3 DNA, read in part, is TGCGCCAGCAGCAGGGACACGAGCCAAGAGACC. Its translation: CASSRDTSQET. The full CDR3 protein reads CASSRDTSQETQYF.

A word on this clone: Coverage ceases 3 residues before the CDR3 finishes, and the germline J gene fills in the end. The J gene is TRBJ2-2, the V gene TRBV19, with 7 nucleotides matching TRBD1. The CDR3 is 14 amino acids. CDR1 is LNHDA, CDR2 SQIVND, per germline (reference sequence). The covered CDR3 bases are TGTGCCAGTAGCCAAGACAGGGAAAATGAAAAG. Amino acids: CASSQDRENEK. The full CDR3 is CASSQDRENEKLFF.

The CDR3 bases that were read are TGTGCCAGCAGTCAAAGGTTGGGACAGGGGAATTCACCA. Translated, it gives CASSQRLGQGNSP. The entire CDR3 reads CASSQRLGQGNSPLFF. V and J are TRBV6-2 or TRBV6-3 and TRBJ1-4, with 10 bases lining up with TRBD1. The CDR3 is cut off 3 residues early in the read; its end comes from the germline J gene. In germline, CDR1 is MNHEY, CDR2 SVGEGT. There are 16 residues in the CDR3.

About this clone: The read gets to within 3 residues of the CDR3 end, and the germline J gene fills in the rest. J is TRBJ2-1 and V is TRBV20-1; D is undetermined. This CDR3 is 12 amino acids long. Between the trimmed V and J ends, which lost 4 bases and 9 bases, there was a span of 13 bases. CDR1 is DFQATT, CDR2 SNEGSKA, per germline (reference sequence). The DNA read from the CDR3 is TGCAGTGCTATTCCCTCTGCTACTGAG. It codes for CSAIPSATE. The whole CDR3 sequence reads CSAIPSATEQFF.

Of note for this clone: With the read ending 3 residues before the CDR3 end, the germline J gene is used to fill in that end. The chain combines TRBV10-3 with TRBJ2-7, with 7 positions matching TRBD1. V was clipped by 10 bases and J by 6 bases; unmatched bases: 15. This CDR3 contains 14 residues. CDR1 is ENHRY, CDR2 SYGVKD, per germline. CDR3 residues: CATAGDRDEIEQYF. Partial CDR3 DNA: TGTGCCACGGCAGGTGACAGGGATGAGATCGAG.

About this clone itself: The CDR3 extends 3 residues past the end of the read, so its final part is completed from the germline J gene. This rearrangement joins TRBV5-1 to TRBJ2-3, with 13 bases identical to TRBD2. Per germline, CDR1 SGHRS and CDR2 YFSETQ. This CDR3 region has 19 residues. This CDR3 is CASRWRFTSGRASQETQYF. The part of the CDR3 DNA that was read is TGCGCCAGCAGGTGGCGGTTCACTAGCGGGAGGGCCAGCCAAGAGACG.

With regard to this clone: With the read ending 3 residues before the CDR3 end, the germline J gene is used to fill in that end. The gene calls are TRBV7-9 and TRBJ2-3, with D possibly being TRBD2 (6 bases). Trimming removed 6 bases from V and 2 bases from J, with 9 bases in between. The CDR3 runs 13 residues. Germline CDR1 is SEHNR and CDR2 is FQNEAQ (reference sequence). CDR3 sequence: CASRRDSTDTQYF. The sequenced CDR3 bases are TGTGCCAGCAGACGGGACTCCACAGATACG. The full variable domain, its missing parts supplied by reference TRBV7-9 and TRBJ2-3, is DTGVSQNPRHKITKRGQNVTFRCDPISEHNRLYWYRQTLGQGPEFLTYFQNEAQLEKSRLLSDRFSAERPKGSFSTLEIQRTEQGDSAMYLCASRRDSTDTQYFGPGTRLTVL.

As to this clone: The CDR3 extends 3 residues past the end of the read, so its final part is completed from the germline J gene. The rearrangement uses TRBV20-1 and TRBJ1-6, with 9 bases identical to TRBD1. The ends lost 5 bases at V and 12 bases at J; junction bases unmatched: 5. Germline V lookup: CDR1 DFQATT, CDR2 SNEGSKA (reference sequence). This CDR3 region has 12 residues. The part of the CDR3 DNA that was read is TGCAGTGCTTACAGGGGGCGCGGACCC. It yields the protein CSAYRGRGP. The whole CDR3 protein reads CSAYRGRGPLHF.

Partial CDR3 DNA: TGCAGTGCTAATAAGGCTAGCGGGGTGAACGAG. Amino acid sequence: CSANKASGVNE. The full CDR3 protein reads CSANKASGVNEQYF. The gene calls are TRBV20-1 and TRBJ2-7, with TRBD2 identical over 9 bases. The CDR3 end lies 3 residues beyond the end of the read and is filled in from the germline J gene. The V gene end was trimmed by 4 bases and the J gene end by 5 bases; junction bases not matched to a gene: 9. The CDR3 has 14 residues. CDR1 is DFQATT and CDR2 is SNEGSKA in the germline V gene (reference sequence).

About this clone: The read finishes 3 residues shy of the CDR3 end, and the germline J gene is used to complete it. The chain is built from TRBV4-2 and TRBJ1-6, with TRBD1 matching over 7 bases. The J segment lost 8 bases and the V segment lost 3 bases, leaving 7 bases of the junction unmatched. Germline CDR1 reads LGHNA; CDR2 reads YNFKEQ. This CDR3 is 15 amino acids long. CDR3 DNA, as far as it was read: TGTGCCAGCAGCCACGACCGGGACAGACATTCACCC. It is translated as CASSHDRDRHSP. The whole CDR3 protein is CASSHDRDRHSPLHF.

Comment on this clone: The sequenced fragment ends 3 residues before the CDR3 boundary, so the rest is inferred from the germline J gene. This chain uses TRBV7-9 with TRBJ1-2; D remains unclear. This CDR3 is built from 14 residues. Between the trimmed V and J ends, which lost 1 base and 4 bases, there was a span of 10 bases. Germline V gene lookup returns CDR1 SEHNR and CDR2 FQNEAQ (reference sequence). The CDR3 DNA, read in part, is TGTGCCAGCAGCTTAGGAGGCGGCGTCTATGGC. Protein sequence: CASSLGGGVYG. The whole CDR3 protein is CASSLGGGVYGYTF.

On this clone: The CDR3 end lies 3 residues beyond the end of the read and is filled in from the germline J gene. This sequence joins TRBV19 and TRBJ1-1; 8 nucleotides align to TRBD1. Per the germline V gene, CDR1 is LNHDA and CDR2 is SQIVND (reference sequence). This CDR3 is 15 amino acids long. Trimming cost V 4 bases and J 5 bases; bases outside gene matches: 9. The sequenced part of the CDR3 DNA is TGTGCCAGTAGTAGACAGGGGACCCTGGGGACTGAA. Its protein product is CASSRQGTLGTE. The full CDR3 protein is CASSRQGTLGTEAFF.

As regards this clone: With the read ending 3 residues before the CDR3 end, the germline J gene is used to fill in that end. The chain uses TRBV5-1 and TRBJ1-1; D uncertain. CDR1 and CDR2 (germline): SGHRS, YFSETQ. This CDR3 region has 13 residues. Trimming left V 0 bases short and J 5 bases short, with 8 bases between. Incomplete CDR3 DNA: TGCGCCAGCAGCTTGGATGTCGGGACTGAA. Amino acids: CASSLDVGTE. The full CDR3 reads CASSLDVGTEAFF.

Points on this clone: The CDR3 goes on 3 residues after the read ends, and that part is filled in from the germline J gene. The chain recombines TRBV5-1 with TRBJ1-2, with 9 bases aligning to TRBD1. Looked up from germline, CDR1 is SGHRS and CDR2 is YFSETQ. J lost 5 bases, V lost 5 bases, and 7 bases had no gene match. There are 14 residues in the CDR3. The CDR3: CASRGQGSGYGYTF. Incomplete CDR3 DNA: TGCGCCAGCAGGGGACAGGGCTCGGGATATGGC.

On this clone itself: Read sequence stops 3 residues before the CDR3 end, and the germline J gene provides the missing end. This sequence joins TRBV19 and TRBJ2-6, with D possibly matching TRBD2 (6 bases). The CDR3 is 18 residues long. The V gene lost 6 bases and the J gene lost 0 bases, with 18 bases spanning the gap. Germline V gives CDR1 LNHDA, CDR2 SQIVND (reference sequence). The CDR3 spells CASSNSGRTISGANVLTF. The sequenced CDR3 bases are TGTGCCAGTAGCAATTCGGGACGGACTATCTCTGGGGCCAACGTC. Supplemented by reference TRBV19 and TRBJ2-6, the full variable domain reads DGGITQSPKYLFRKEGQNVTLSCEQNLNHDAMYWYRQDPGQGLRLIYYSQIVNDFQKGDIAEGYSVSREKKESFPLTVTSAQKNPTAFYLCASSNSGRTISGANVLTFGAGSRLTVL.

For this clone: The CDR3 end falls 3 residues outside the read, so it is completed with the germline J gene. The V and J genes are TRBV20-1 and TRBJ1-1; unclear D gene. Germline-derived CDR1 and CDR2 are DFQATT and SNEGSKA (reference sequence). This CDR3 is 13 amino acids long. Trimming left V 0 bases short and J 7 bases short, with 12 bases between. The chain's CDR3 is CSARDRLRGEAFF. The CDR3 bases that were read are TGCAGTGCTAGAGATCGTCTGAGAGGTGAA.

About this clone itself: The read terminates 3 residues ahead of where the CDR3 ends, so the germline J gene completes it. The V and J genes are TRBV14 and TRBJ2-5; D is undetermined. Germline CDR1 and CDR2: SGHDN and FVKESK. The V gene lost 0 bases and the J gene lost 0 bases, with 14 bases spanning the gap. CDR3 length: 17 residues. This chain's CDR3 is CASSQDRRLRYQETQYF. The DNA read from the CDR3 is TGTGCCAGCAGCCAAGATCGAAGACTGAGGTACCAAGAGACC.

On this clone: The read gets to within 3 residues of the CDR3 end, and the germline J gene fills in the rest. The chain joins TRBV7-2 to TRBJ2-5; 8 nucleotides line up with TRBD2. The length of the CDR3 is 15 residues. V lost 1 base to trimming and J lost 5 bases; unmatched junction nucleotides: 6. Germline V gene lookup returns CDR1 SGHTA and CDR2 FQGNSA. CDR3 protein: CASSLGSGARETQYF. Incomplete CDR3 DNA: TGTGCCAGCAGCTTAGGTAGCGGGGCTCGTGAGACC.